This TCR beta chain was captured by sequencing in a study of T cell clonotyping in hematopoietic cell transplantation. Comments on this clone: Antigen unknown.

There are 13 residues in the CDR3. CDR1 and CDR2 from the germline V gene are SNHLY and FYNNEI. Trimming cost V 8 bases and J 0 bases, with 10 bases left between them. Clones were sequenced by immunoSEQ multiplex PCR, and TCRdb holds only the in-frame ones, with some missing. The sample lists over 3,500 clones, 94% occurring once. Study-wide results and limits: Few recipient clonotypes overlapped donors; over 95% were de novo at given depth.

Recipients were bled about 28 days pretransplant and at posttransplant days 30, 100, 180. The specimen comprised peripheral blood mononuclear cells, sampled 30 days after allogeneic stem cell transplant. The origin of this receptor is a male patient aged 70-79 years who had an allogeneic stem cell transplant from an unrelated donor, so T cells may come from the graft donor. Some clones in this sample may be carry-over from other donors' samples. The genes are TRBV2 and TRBJ1-2; a possible D gene is TRBD1 (5 bases). The CDR3 region is CASALDTNYGYTF. CDR3 nucleotide sequence: TGTGCCAGCGCTCTGGACACTAACTATGGCTACACCTTC.